This entry lists 31 T cell receptor beta chains sequenced from one sample in a study of blood T cell repertoires in COVID-19. Sequencing was performed with immunoSEQ multiplex PCR; in TCRdb, only in-frame clones are kept and a portion is missing. The table includes over 250,000 clones, approximately 85% detected once. The sample comprised peripheral blood. The receptors stem from a woman aged 70-85 years with acute or convalescent COVID-19.

J is TRBJ2-7 and V is TRBV7-9, with D perhaps TRBD1 (8 bases). This CDR3 region has 15 residues. Germline values: CDR1 SEHNR, CDR2 FQNEAQ (reference sequence). Trimming removed 2 bases at V and 4 bases at J, with 15 bases between. The DNA for the CDR3 is TGTGCCAGCAGCTTAACGACAGGGGACTATTACGAGCAGTACTTC. This sequence encodes CASSLTTGDYYEQYF.

The chain is built from TRBV2 and TRBJ2-1; D is perhaps TRBD2 (6 bases). The CDR3 length is 15 residues. The V end lost 5 bases, the J end lost 6 bases, and 17 bases lay between the germline ends. Germline assignment: CDR1 SNHLY and CDR2 FYNNEI. The CDR3 is CASSPTSIMGNEQFF. CDR3 in DNA: TGTGCCAGCAGTCCCACTAGCATCATGGGCAATGAGCAGTTCTTC.

This clone has just one count. In DNA form, the CDR3 reads TGTGCCAGCAGCTTGGGACAGGTCATCACCGGGGAGCTGTTTTTT. Protein: CASSLGQVITGELFF. The chain is built from TRBV7-3 and TRBJ2-2, with TRBD1 identical over 8 bases. This CDR3 has 15 residues. Germline CDR1 is SGHTA and CDR2 is FQGTGA. The trim removed 3 bases at V and 4 bases at J, leaving 4 bases unmatched.

The chain couples TRBV11-3 to TRBJ1-5, with 10 positions matching TRBD1. The CDR3 runs to 17 residues. V was clipped by 3 bases and J by 0 bases; unmatched bases: 5. CDR1 is SGHNT and CDR2 is YENEEA in the germline V gene. CDR3 in DNA: TGTGCCAGCAGCTTTCCCCGGGACAGGGGTAGCAATCAGCCCCAGCATTTT. It codes for CASSFPRDRGSNQPQHF.

The CDR3 loop reads CASTPGRGPILDNEQFF. CDR3 DNA sequence: TGTGCCAGCACCCCAGGGAGGGGCCCCATCCTGGACAATGAGCAGTTCTTC. The J gene is TRBJ2-1, the V gene TRBV7-3; 7 bases agree with TRBD2. Per germline, CDR1 SGHTA and CDR2 FQGTGA. With V trimmed by 7 bases and J by 5 bases, 17 bases remained unmatched. The CDR3 sequence is 17 residues long.

This rearrangement joins TRBV2 to TRBJ2-7; 14 nucleotides match TRBD2. The CDR3 is 21 amino acids. CDR1 is SNHLY, CDR2 FYNNEI, per germline. Trimming at V came to 6 bases and at J to 4 bases, leaving 23 bases not matched to a gene. The CDR3 is CASRGSGRRTSGGFLSYEQYF. The CDR3 region has the DNA TGTGCCAGCAGGGGTTCGGGCAGACGGACTAGCGGGGGGTTCCTCTCATACGAGCAGTACTTC.

The rearrangement joins TRBV19 to TRBJ1-2; D uncertain. Trimming left V 5 bases short and J 7 bases short, with 23 bases between. Germline CDR1 reads LNHDA; CDR2 reads SQIVND (reference sequence). The CDR3 has 16 residues. The CDR3 here is CASSDRGGRVSGGYTF. In DNA, the CDR3 is TGTGCCAGTAGTGACCGGGGAGGGAGAGTCTCCGGTGGCTACACCTTC.

This clone was recorded once. The chain links TRBV5-4 to TRBJ1-2, with 8 nucleotides matching TRBD1. CDR1 is SGHNT and CDR2 is YYREEE in the germline V gene (reference sequence). CDR3 size: 17 residues. V gave up 3 bases and J gave up 0 bases; unmatched junction bases: 10. CDR3 bases: TGTGCCAGCAGCTGGGGGGGACAGGTCCCCACTAACTATGGCTACACCTTC. It specifies CASSWGGQVPTNYGYTF. The entire variable domain, with the rest obtained from reference TRBV5-4 and TRBJ1-2, is as follows: ETGVTQSPTHLIKTRGQQVTLRCSSQSGHNTVSWYQQALGQGPQFIFQYYREEENGRGNFPPRFSGLQFPNYSSELNVNALELDDSALYLCASSWGGQVPTNYGYTFGSGTRLTVV.

The chain couples TRBV27 to TRBJ2-1; 7 nucleotides match TRBD2. Trimming took 7 bases from V and 8 from J; bases not matched to a gene: 11. Germline lookup yields CDR1 MNHEY and CDR2 SMNVEV (reference sequence). CDR3 length: 14 residues. The CDR3 loop reads CASTAAGEVDEQFF. CDR3 coding DNA: TGTGCCAGCACAGCGGCGGGGGAAGTAGATGAGCAGTTCTTC.

The CDR3 region has the DNA TGTGCCAGCAGCAAAGGGGACAGAGAGAACACTGAAGCTTTCTTT. Translating gives CASSKGDRENTEAFF. The genes are TRBV21-1 and TRBJ1-1; TRBD1 is taken as the D call from the table, unchecked against the DNA. TRBV21-1 is assigned pseudogene status. This CDR3 is built from 15 residues.

Points on this clone: Other DNA sequences within the sample encode an identical CDR3. The J gene is TRBJ1-6, the V gene TRBV18; 8 positions match TRBD1. The CDR3 loop spans 14 amino acids. V lost 3 bases, J lost 10 bases, and 5 bases stayed unmatched. Germline CDR1 is KGHSH and CDR2 is LQKENI. This CDR3 reads CASSPDRVRSPLHF. In DNA, the CDR3 is TGTGCCAGCTCACCGGACAGGGTTCGATCACCCCTCCACTTT.

This rearrangement joins TRBV2 to TRBJ2-6, with D unclear. Germline V lookup: CDR1 SNHLY, CDR2 FYNNEI. Trimming pared 4 bases from V and 4 bases from J, leaving 8 bases between. This CDR3 comprises 14 residues. The CDR3 sequence: CASSVESGANVLTF. The CDR3 nucleotides are TGTGCCAGCAGTGTCGAGTCCGGGGCCAACGTCCTGACTTTC. The whole variable domain, filled in from reference TRBV2 and TRBJ2-6, reads EPEVTQTPSHQVTQMGQEVILRCVPISNHLYFYWYRQILGQKVEFLVSFYNNEISEKSEIFDDQFSVERPDGSNFTLKIRSTKLEDSAMYFCASSVESGANVLTFGAGSRLTVL.

In regard to this clone: One end of the junction is discordant with germline, which a read error may explain. The chain employs TRBV24-1 and TRBJ1-2; D is uncertain. CDR1 is KGHDR, CDR2 SFDVKD, per germline. The CDR3 has 12 amino acids. The chain's CDR3 is CATSDPGYDYTF. DNA of the CDR3: TGTGCCACCAGTGACCCGGGGTATGACTACACCTTC.

The chain recombines TRBV2 with TRBJ1-4, with D tentatively TRBD1 (6 bases). Germline-derived CDR1 and CDR2 are SNHLY and FYNNEI. The CDR3 covers 14 residues. V was cut by 6 bases and J by 8 bases, with 16 bases left in between. For the CDR3, the DNA is TGTGCCAGCAGCGCCGGGACAAAGGGGGAAAAACTGTTTTTT. Protein sequence: CASSAGTKGEKLFF.

The CDR3 region is CATSRGRTGELFF. CDR3 coding DNA: TGTGCCACCAGCAGAGGGAGGACCGGGGAGCTGTTTTTT. V usage is TRBV15 and J usage is TRBJ2-2; the D gene is possibly TRBD2 (5 bases). Germline loops: CDR1 LNHNV, CDR2 YYDKDF (reference sequence). V lost 1 base and J lost 5, with 5 bases in between. The CDR3 is 13 amino acids.

This rearrangement joins TRBV13 to TRBJ2-7; tentatively, D is TRBD2 (6 bases). V was pared by 5 bases and J by 4 bases, with 12 bases between. CDR1 and CDR2 (germline): PRHDT, FYEKMQ (reference sequence). The length of the CDR3 is 13 residues. The CDR3 reads CASSREEDYEQYF. For the CDR3, the DNA is TGTGCCAGCAGCAGGGAGGAGGATTACGAGCAGTACTTC.

This clone was detected once. The gene calls are TRBV6-5 and TRBJ1-1, with 7 bases fitting TRBD1. V was pared by 2 bases and J by 0 bases, with 3 bases of the junction left unmatched. CDR3 length: 15 residues. The germline gives CDR1 MNHEY, CDR2 SVGAGI. The CDR3: CASSYNRGVNTEAFF. Here the CDR3 DNA reads TGTGCCAGCAGTTACAACAGGGGAGTGAACACTGAAGCTTTCTTT.

The J gene is TRBJ2-2, the V gene TRBV4-2; 7 nucleotides line up with TRBD1. Germline V gives CDR1 LGHNA, CDR2 YNFKEQ. Trimming cost V 4 bases and J 4 bases; bases outside gene matches: 9. The CDR3 length is 16 residues. CDR3 in DNA: TGTGCCAGCAGCCCTAGACGACAGGGACGCACCGGGGAGCTGTTTTTT. It translates to CASSPRRQGRTGELFF.

This clone appeared a few times. V gene TRBV5-1 combines with J gene TRBJ2-5; D is perhaps TRBD2 (6 bases). V was trimmed by 4 bases and J by 3 bases, leaving 13 bases between them. Germline V gives CDR1 SGHRS, CDR2 YFSETQ. This CDR3 comprises 14 residues. CDR3 bases: TGCGCCAGCAGCGCGGGATTACCCGAAGAGACCCAGTACTTC. The encoded protein is CASSAGLPEETQYF.

V is TRBV7-6 and J is TRBJ2-2; TRBD1 agrees at 7 bases. The germline CDR1 and CDR2 sequences are SGHVS and FNYEAQ. The CDR3 contains 17 residues. J gave up 6 bases and V 5 bases, and 15 bases lay outside the gene matches. CDR3 residues: CASSPYLTGVGSGELFF. The DNA of the CDR3 is TGTGCCAGCAGCCCTTATCTTACAGGGGTGGGGTCCGGGGAGCTGTTTTTT.

As regards this clone: This may be a read error: a much more frequent sequence differs by one nucleotide. CDR3 protein: CASSLTSGGYEQYF. CDR3 nucleotides: TGTGCCAGCAGCTTAACTAGCGGGGGCTACGAGCAGTACTTC. V usage is TRBV5-5 and J usage is TRBJ2-7, with 11 bases matching TRBD2. The CDR3 is made up of 14 amino acids. V was pared by 2 bases and J by 3 bases, with 1 base of the junction left unmatched. Germline CDR1 is SGHKS and CDR2 is YYEKEE (reference sequence).

The V call is TRBV3-1 (or the pseudogene TRBV3-2), the J call TRBJ1-1; a weak D match, TRBD1 (5 bases). The CDR3 runs 11 residues. V shed 7 bases and J shed 6 bases, with 9 bases lying between them. The germline gives CDR1 LGHDT, CDR2 YNNKEL (reference sequence). The CDR3 loop is CASTSGAEAFF. Written as DNA, the CDR3 is TGTGCCAGCACTTCGGGGGCTGAAGCTTTCTTT.

The V and J genes are TRBV28 and TRBJ1-3; D remains ambiguous. The germline gives CDR1 MDHEN, CDR2 SYDVKM. CDR3 size: 16 residues. Trimming stripped 4 bases from V and 0 bases from J, with 13 bases between. The CDR3 spells CASSYNRGYSGNTIYF. The CDR3 DNA reads TGTGCCAGCAGTTATAACCGGGGTTACTCTGGAAACACCATATATTTT.

The rearrangement uses TRBV18 and TRBJ1-5, with D perhaps matching TRBD1 (6 bases). The length of the CDR3 is 13 residues. Germline V gives CDR1 KGHSH, CDR2 LQKENI. Trimming stripped 5 bases from V and 5 bases from J, with 10 bases between. Written as DNA, the CDR3 is TGTGCCAGCTCATCGGACAGTCATCAGCCCCAGCATTTT. This gives the protein CASSSDSHQPQHF.

This clone was recorded once. This chain joins TRBV9 and TRBJ1-1; D might be TRBD1 (6 bases). This CDR3 comprises 12 residues. Germline V gene lookup returns CDR1 SGDLS and CDR2 YYNGEE. V was trimmed by 4 bases and J by 9 bases, leaving 13 bases between them. In nucleotides, the CDR3 is TGTGCCAGCAGCTCCCGGACAGATAAAGCTTTCTTT. This encodes CASSSRTDKAFF.

Only a few counts were recorded for this clone. The chain has TRBV5-1 and TRBJ2-6; perhaps TRBD2 as D (5 bases). CDR1 and CDR2 from the germline V gene are SGHRS and YFSETQ. CDR3 size: 15 residues. V was clipped by 0 bases and J by 4 bases, with 8 bases between them. CDR3 DNA: TGCGCCAGCAGCTTGGGAGCGGCGGGGGCCAACGTCCTGACTTTC. This translates into CASSLGAAGANVLTF.

The V gene is TRBV6-2 or TRBV6-3, the J gene TRBJ2-1; perhaps TRBD2 as D (5 bases). This CDR3 has 17 residues. The germline CDR1 and CDR2 sequences are MNHEY and SVGEGT. V lost 0 bases, J lost 1 base, and 13 bases lay in between. This CDR3 is CASSYSRVKRSYNEQFF. The CDR3 DNA sequence: TGTGCCAGCAGTTACTCGAGGGTGAAACGTTCCTACAATGAGCAGTTCTTC.

There are a few counts of this clone. The chain links TRBV12-5 to TRBJ2-7; TRBD2 matches at 7 bases. V was clipped by 7 bases and J by 3 bases; unmatched bases: 6. Germline CDR1 LGHNT, CDR2 FRNRAP. The CDR3 consists of 13 residues. For the CDR3, the DNA is TGTGCTAGTGCCAGGACTAGAGTCTACGAGCAGTACTTC. Amino acid sequence: CASARTRVYEQYF.

CDR3 residues: CASSQRGGSDLSGNTIYF. CDR3 bases: TGTGCCAGCAGCCAGCGCGGGGGGAGCGACCTCTCTGGAAACACCATATATTTT. V usage is TRBV4-2 and J usage is TRBJ1-3; D is possibly TRBD1 (5 bases). Germline V gene lookup returns CDR1 LGHNA and CDR2 YNFKEQ. This CDR3 contains 18 residues. Trimming shortened V by 3 bases and J by 0 bases, and 18 bases separated the two germline ends.

The rearrangement links TRBV5-1 to TRBJ2-2; D gene ambiguous. CDR3 size: 14 residues. CDR1 is SGHRS and CDR2 is YFSETQ in the germline V gene. V gave up 5 bases and J gave up 0 bases, with 8 bases separating them. The CDR3 here is CASSRVTNTGELFF. In DNA, the CDR3 is TGCGCCAGCAGTCGGGTCACGAACACCGGGGAGCTGTTTTTT.

The chain joins TRBV19 to TRBJ2-3; 10 bases are shared with TRBD2. Germline assignment: CDR1 LNHDA and CDR2 SQIVND (reference sequence). Trimming at V came to 1 base and at J to 4 bases, leaving 2 bases not matched to a gene. The CDR3 contains 15 residues. In DNA, the CDR3 is TGTGCCAGTAGTATAGCTACTAGCGGGGCAGATACGCAGTATTTT. Translation gives CASSIATSGADTQYF.